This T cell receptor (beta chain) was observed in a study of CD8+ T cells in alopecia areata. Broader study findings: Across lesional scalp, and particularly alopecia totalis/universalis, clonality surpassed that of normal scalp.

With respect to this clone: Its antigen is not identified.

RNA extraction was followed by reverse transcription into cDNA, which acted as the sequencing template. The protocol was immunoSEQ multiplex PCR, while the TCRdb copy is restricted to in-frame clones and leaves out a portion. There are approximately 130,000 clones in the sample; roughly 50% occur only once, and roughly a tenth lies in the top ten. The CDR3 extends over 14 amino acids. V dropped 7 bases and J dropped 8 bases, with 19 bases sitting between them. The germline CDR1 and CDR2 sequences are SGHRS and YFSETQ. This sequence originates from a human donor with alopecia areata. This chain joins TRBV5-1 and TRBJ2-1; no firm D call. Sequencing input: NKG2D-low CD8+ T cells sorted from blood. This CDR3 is CASGARTPIDEQFF. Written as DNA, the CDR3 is TGCGCCAGCGGAGCTAGGACCCCGATTGATGAGCAGTTCTTC.